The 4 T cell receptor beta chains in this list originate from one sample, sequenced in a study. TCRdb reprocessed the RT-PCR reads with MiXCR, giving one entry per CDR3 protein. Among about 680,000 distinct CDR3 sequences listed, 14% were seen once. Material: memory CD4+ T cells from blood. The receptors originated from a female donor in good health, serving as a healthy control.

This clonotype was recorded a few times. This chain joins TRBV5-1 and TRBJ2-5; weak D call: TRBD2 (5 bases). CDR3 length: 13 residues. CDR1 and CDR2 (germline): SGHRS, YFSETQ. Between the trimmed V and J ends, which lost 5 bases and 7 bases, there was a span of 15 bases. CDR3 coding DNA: TGCGCCAGCAGTGAAGGGAGTCGGGGGACCCAGTACTTC. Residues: CASSEGSRGTQYF.

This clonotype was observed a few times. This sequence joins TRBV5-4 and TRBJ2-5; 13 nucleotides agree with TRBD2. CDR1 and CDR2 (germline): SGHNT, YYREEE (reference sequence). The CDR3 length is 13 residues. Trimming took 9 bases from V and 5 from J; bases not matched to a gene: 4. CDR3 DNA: TGTGCCACCGGACTAGCGGGAGTGGAGACCCAGTACTTC. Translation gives CATGLAGVETQYF.

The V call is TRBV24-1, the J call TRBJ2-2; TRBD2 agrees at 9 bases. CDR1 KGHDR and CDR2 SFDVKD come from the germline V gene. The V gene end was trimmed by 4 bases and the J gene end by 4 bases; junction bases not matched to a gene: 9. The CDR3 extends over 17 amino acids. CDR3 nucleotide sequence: TGTGCCACCAGTGACCCATGGAGCGGGAGGTCCACCGGGGAGCTGTTTTTT. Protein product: CATSDPWSGRSTGELFF.

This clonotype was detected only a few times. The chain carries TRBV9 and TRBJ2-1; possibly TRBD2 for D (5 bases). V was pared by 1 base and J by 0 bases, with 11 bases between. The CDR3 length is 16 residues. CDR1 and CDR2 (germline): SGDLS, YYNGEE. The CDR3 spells CASSVFAGASYNEQFF. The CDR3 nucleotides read TGTGCCAGCAGCGTATTTGCGGGCGCCTCCTACAATGAGCAGTTCTTC.